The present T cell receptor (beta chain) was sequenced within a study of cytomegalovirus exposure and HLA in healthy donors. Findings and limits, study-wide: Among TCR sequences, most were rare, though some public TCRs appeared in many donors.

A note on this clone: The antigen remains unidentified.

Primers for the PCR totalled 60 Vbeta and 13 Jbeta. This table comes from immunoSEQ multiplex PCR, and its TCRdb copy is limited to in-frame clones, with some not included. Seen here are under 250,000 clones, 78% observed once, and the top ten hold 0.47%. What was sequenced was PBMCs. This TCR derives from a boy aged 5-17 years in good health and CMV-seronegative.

CDR3 sequence reads: CLAGVADEQFF. CDR3 DNA sequence: TGCTTGGCAGGGGTCGCCGATGAGCAGTTCTTC. The chain couples TRBV29-1 to TRBJ2-1, with D perhaps matching TRBD1 (6 bases). There are 11 residues in the CDR3. Germline-derived CDR1 and CDR2 are SQVTM and ANQGSEA.